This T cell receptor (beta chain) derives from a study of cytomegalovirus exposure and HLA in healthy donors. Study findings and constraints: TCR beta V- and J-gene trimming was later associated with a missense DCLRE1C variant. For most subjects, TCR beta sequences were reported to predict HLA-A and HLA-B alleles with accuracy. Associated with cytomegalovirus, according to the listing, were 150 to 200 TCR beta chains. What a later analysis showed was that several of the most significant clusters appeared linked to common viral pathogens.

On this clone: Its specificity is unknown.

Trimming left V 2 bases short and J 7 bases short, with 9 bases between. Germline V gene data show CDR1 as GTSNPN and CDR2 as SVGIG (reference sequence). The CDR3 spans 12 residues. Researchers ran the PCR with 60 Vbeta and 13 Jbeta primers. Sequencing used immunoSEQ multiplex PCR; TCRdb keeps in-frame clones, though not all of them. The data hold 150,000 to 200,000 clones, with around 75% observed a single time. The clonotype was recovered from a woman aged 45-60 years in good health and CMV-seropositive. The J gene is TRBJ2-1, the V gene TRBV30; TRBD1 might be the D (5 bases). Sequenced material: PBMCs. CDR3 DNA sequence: TGTGCCTGGAGTACAGGACGGAATGAGCAGTTCTTC. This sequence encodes CAWSTGRNEQFF.